This TCR beta chain is from a study of blood T cell repertoires in COVID-19. Overall study: The origin of the acute and convalescent COVID-19 samples was the United States, Italy and Spain. T cells, B-cell-depleted T cells, or PBMCs supplied cDNA or gDNA.

The V segment lost 5 bases and the J segment 2 bases; nucleotides outside the gene matches: 8. CDR3 length: 16 residues. CDR1 is LGHDT and CDR2 is YNNKEL in the germline V gene (reference sequence). Some clones are missing from TCRdb's copy, which holds only in-frame ones; the method was immunoSEQ multiplex PCR. The sample lists 150,000 to 200,000 clones; about 88% were seen once. Grouping used clinical history reported by participants in a survey and questionnaire. Resolution of symptoms, clearance, or two negative PCRs was present in recovered Cohort 3 donors. The specimen was PBMCs or T cells enriched from blood (not recorded which). The chain links TRBV3-1 (or the pseudogene TRBV3-2) to TRBJ2-2; 7 bases align to TRBD2. The sequence was collected from a woman aged 18 to 35 who had recovered from COVID-19. In nucleotides, the CDR3 is TGTGCCAGCAGCTCTCGGGCGGGGGTTAACACCGGGGAGCTGTTTTTT. This gives the protein CASSSRAGVNTGELFF.